This T cell receptor (beta chain) was sequenced during a study of blood T cell repertoires in COVID-19. About the study: COVID-19 samples from acute and convalescent phases originated in the United States, Italy and Spain. Nucleic acid was either cDNA or gDNA, and it came from T cells, B-cell-depleted T cells, or PBMCs.

Authors' data handling: Cell counts per sample came from amplifying reference gene primers. TCRdb's copy holds only in-frame clones and misses some; the assay was immunoSEQ multiplex PCR. The V and J calls and the clone size are those of that table, but D and trimming were determined from the DNA. The table has about 320,000 clones, 87% seen once. Cohort 3 recovery required two negative PCRs, clearance, or symptom resolution. With 3 bases removed from V and 5 bases from J, the gap between germline ends came to 11 bases. The CDR3 runs 13 residues. Germline V gene data show CDR1 as SGHDT and CDR2 as YYEEEE.

The sequence was collected from a woman aged 25 to 39 who had recovered from COVID-19. The chain links TRBV5-6 to TRBJ1-1, with TRBD1 as a possible D gene (5 bases). Specimen: PBMCs or T cells enriched from blood (not recorded which). The CDR3 nucleotides read TGTGCCAGCAGCTGGGGCAGGGTTACTGAAGCTTTCTTT. Amino acid sequence: CASSWGRVTEAFF.